These 9 T cell receptor beta chains came from one sample sequenced in a study of cytotoxic CD8 clonotypes in ibrutinib-treated CLL. The assay was immunoSEQ multiplex PCR, and TCRdb's table has in-frame clones only and misses some. The sample lists some 76,000 clones, approximately 87% occurring once. The sequenced sample was PBMCs, obtained after 24 months of ibrutinib treatment. All receptors come from a human donor with chronic lymphocytic leukemia.

The rearrangement joins TRBV6-6 to TRBJ2-7, with D uncertain. Germline V gene data show CDR1 as MNHNY and CDR2 as SVGAGI (reference sequence). This CDR3 spans 13 amino acids. V lost 0 bases and J lost 0, with 3 bases in between. CDR3 region: CASSYSRSYEQYF. The CDR3 coding sequence is TGTGCCAGCAGTTACTCGCGCTCCTACGAGCAGTACTTC.

The sample holds one count of this clone. The chain carries TRBV5-1 and TRBJ1-1; D gene uncertain. CDR3 length: 13 residues. CDR1 SGHRS and CDR2 YFSETQ come from the germline V gene. V was shortened by 0 bases and J by 1 base, with 4 bases between the two germline ends. CDR3 bases: TGCGCCAGCAGCTTGGCTAGGAACACTGAAGCTTTCTTT. Translating gives CASSLARNTEAFF. Using reference TRBV5-1 and TRBJ1-1 for the parts outside the CDR3, the full variable domain is KAGVTQTPRYLIKTRGQQVTLSCSPISGHRSVSWYQQTPGQGLQFLFEYFSETQRNKGNFPGRFSGRQFSNSRSEMNVSTLELGDSALYLCASSLARNTEAFFGQGTRLTVV.

A few counts support this clone. This sequence joins TRBV20-1 and TRBJ2-5, with D unclear. Germline-derived CDR1 and CDR2 are DFQATT and SNEGSKA (reference sequence). This CDR3 is built from 11 residues. V lost 1 base to trimming and J lost 5 bases, with 5 bases between them. For the CDR3, the DNA is TGCAGTGCTAGAGGAATGGAGACCCAGTACTTC. As protein: CSARGMETQYF.

The genes are TRBV7-3 and TRBJ2-2; D may be TRBD1 (6 bases). Looked up from germline, CDR1 is SGHTA and CDR2 is FQGTGA. The CDR3 spans 18 residues. Trimming cost V 0 bases and J 5 bases, with 19 bases left between them. The CDR3 reads CASSLTPPQTGRTGELFF. The CDR3 bases are TGTGCCAGCAGCTTAACCCCGCCCCAGACAGGCCGGACCGGGGAGCTGTTTTTT.

This sequence joins TRBV13 and TRBJ1-2; perhaps TRBD1 as D (5 bases). V lost 6 bases and J 8 bases, leaving 16 bases between the germline ends. This CDR3 region has 13 residues. CDR1 and CDR2 from the germline V gene are PRHDT and FYEKMQ (reference sequence). CDR3 region: CASSEAGGPGYTF. The CDR3 DNA sequence: TGTGCCAGCAGTGAAGCGGGGGGACCGGGCTACACCTTC.

The chain employs TRBV19 and TRBJ1-5, with D uncertain. The CDR3 covers 14 residues. Germline CDR1 LNHDA, CDR2 SQIVND (reference sequence). V lost 5 bases to trimming and J lost 3 bases, with 11 bases between them. DNA for the CDR3: TGTGCCAGTAGTTGGAGAGGCTTCAATCAGCCCCAGCATTTT. Translating gives CASSWRGFNQPQHF.

This clone was counted only a few times. CDR3 DNA: TGTGCCAGCTCACCACCGGGACAGGGGTGGAACACCATATATTTT. This codes for CASSPPGQGWNTIYF. J is TRBJ1-3 and V is TRBV18; 10 bases fit TRBD1. CDR3 length: 15 amino acids. With 0 bases clipped from V and 7 bases from J, the junction kept 3 bases outside the gene matches. CDR1 and CDR2 (germline): KGHSH, LQKENI.

V and J are TRBV19 and TRBJ1-5; D is ambiguous. The germline CDR1 and CDR2 sequences are LNHDA and SQIVND (reference sequence). V lost 8 bases and J lost 0, with 14 bases in between. The CDR3 totals 15 residues. Here the CDR3 reads CASAVWANSNQPQHF. Here the CDR3 DNA reads TGTGCCAGTGCAGTATGGGCAAATAGCAATCAGCCCCAGCATTTT. The entire variable domain, with the rest obtained from reference TRBV19 and TRBJ1-5, is as follows: DGGITQSPKYLFRKEGQNVTLSCEQNLNHDAMYWYRQDPGQGLRLIYYSQIVNDFQKGDIAEGYSVSREKKESFPLTVTSAQKNPTAFYLCASAVWANSNQPQHFGDGTRLSIL.

The chain employs TRBV30 and TRBJ1-1; 10 bases line up with TRBD1. The CDR3 runs to 16 residues. V shed 0 bases and J 1 base; nucleotides not matched to a gene: 5. Germline CDR1 and CDR2: GTSNPN and SVGIG (reference sequence). Here the CDR3 DNA reads TGTGCCTGGAGTGTACTTTGGGACAGGGGGAACACTGAAGCTTTCTTT. Its translation: CAWSVLWDRGNTEAFF.